Included here is one TCR beta chain sequence, with context. No antigen is known for it. This entry belongs to a study of T cell responses to AZD1222 COVID-19 vaccine. Study-wide findings and caveats: Females outnumbered males among donors, who were mostly white British; clonal diversity was possibly underestimated. Receipt of two AZD1222 doses was followed by a rise in Spike-specific TCR breadth and depth. Distributed over spike, vaccine-associated CD4 TCRs predominated at 160-218 and 743-854. Seropositive at baseline were only six or seven AZD1222 recipients.

With V trimmed by 0 bases and J by 9 bases, 2 bases remained unmatched. Germline assignment: CDR1 SGHRS and CDR2 YFSETQ. The CDR3 sequence is 13 residues long. Profiling relied on immunoSEQ multiplex PCR, and the TCRdb table lists in-frame clones only, not all of them. The sample lists over 110,000 clones; 93% were seen once. The TCR was taken from an adult in good health. Material: peripheral blood, obtained on day 0 of AZD1222 vaccination. The chain recombines TRBV5-1 with TRBJ1-4; the match to TRBD1 covers 7 bases. In DNA form, the CDR3 reads TGCGCCAGCAGCTTGGAACAGGGGAAAAAACTGTTTTTT. The encoded protein is CASSLEQGKKLFF.